This is a list of T cell receptor beta chains from one sample in a study of graft-versus-host responses after intestinal transplantation. TCRdb's table, derived via immunoSEQ multiplex PCR, lists solely in-frame clones and lacks some. The sample shows 200 to 250 clones, 65% to 90% of them seen only once. The material sequenced was ileum tissue, taken 16 days after intestinal transplant. These receptors all stem from a human patient who received an intestinal transplant, so some T cells may come from the graft donor. Each CDR3 is given without its conserved first and last residue. Each record gives: J gene, V gene, CDR3 protein.

j_call: TRBJ2-3
v_call: TRBV9
cdr3_aa: ASSVGAGERDTQY

j_call: TRBJ1-2
v_call: TRBV7-2
cdr3_aa: ASSYDRTILGYT

j_call: TRBJ2-5
v_call: TRBV2
cdr3_aa: ASSDRLGAETQY

j_call: TRBJ2-1
v_call: TRBV5-1
cdr3_aa: ASSLLAGEQF

j_call: TRBJ2-3
v_call: TRBV7-9
cdr3_aa: ASSLVEELGVGDTQY

j_call: TRBJ1-3
v_call: TRBV7-6
cdr3_aa: ASSSIRQGNTIY

j_call: TRBJ2-7
v_call: TRBV6-1
cdr3_aa: ASSEGQVAYEQY

j_call: TRBJ1-2
v_call: TRBV6-5
cdr3_aa: ASSSLLRDKYGYT

j_call: TRBJ2-1
v_call: TRBV29-1
cdr3_aa: SVGNNEQF

j_call: TRBJ2-1
v_call: TRBV9
cdr3_aa: ASSVEPGIFENEQF

j_call: TRBJ2-5
v_call: TRBV2
cdr3_aa: ASTKSGGREETQY

j_call: TRBJ2-5
v_call: TRBV5-4
cdr3_aa: ASRDSYGEETQY

j_call: TRBJ2-3
v_call: TRBV5-4
cdr3_aa: ASSLATATGTQY

j_call: TRBJ1-2
v_call: TRBV19
cdr3_aa: AGRRGWNYGYT

j_call: TRBJ2-7
v_call: TRBV19
cdr3_aa: ASSPGVSEQY

j_call: TRBJ1-6
v_call: TRBV27
cdr3_aa: ASSLSTNSPLH

j_call: TRBJ2-7
v_call: TRBV27
cdr3_aa: ASSLYRTQISYEQY

j_call: TRBJ1-4
v_call: TRBV20-1
cdr3_aa: SALEEKLF

j_call: TRBJ2-7
v_call: TRBV30
cdr3_aa: AWQTVSGGKSYEQY

j_call: TRBJ2-4
v_call: TRBV2
cdr3_aa: ASMKDGNIQY

j_call: TRBJ2-7
v_call: TRBV6-6
cdr3_aa: ASSDRTSGVYEQY

j_call: TRBJ1-6
v_call: TRBV25-1
cdr3_aa: ASSEFKGSPLH

j_call: TRBJ1-2
v_call: TRBV9
cdr3_aa: ASSPDRVANYGYT

j_call: TRBJ1-1
v_call: TRBV7-4
cdr3_aa: ASSSGEQTEAF

j_call: TRBJ2-4
v_call: TRBV21-1
cdr3_aa: ASRVFLATARKNIQY

j_call: TRBJ1-2
v_call: TRBV30
cdr3_aa: AWRQGSSYGYT

j_call: TRBJ1-1
v_call: TRBV7-6
cdr3_aa: ASSLRGTEAF

j_call: .
v_call: TRBV7-3
cdr3_aa: ASSPDSSYEQY

j_call: TRBJ2-7
v_call: TRBV10-2
cdr3_aa: ASSESQGGPPDEQY

j_call: TRBJ1-3
v_call: TRBV7-4
cdr3_aa: ASSSIRQGNTIY

j_call: TRBJ2-1
v_call: TRBV15
cdr3_aa: ATSRYSGGGNEQF

j_call: TRBJ1-1
v_call: TRBV4-1
cdr3_aa: ASSQRGRNTEAF

j_call: TRBJ2-7
v_call: TRBV6-5
cdr3_aa: ASSDRTSGVYEQY

j_call: TRBJ1-3
v_call: TRBV7-9
cdr3_aa: ASSSIRQGNTIY

j_call: TRBJ2-5
v_call: TRBV12-5
cdr3_aa: ASGLGGTGYGETQY

j_call: TRBJ2-6
v_call: TRBV19
cdr3_aa: ASSGVRTKSQSRANVLT

j_call: TRBJ1-1
v_call: TRBV13
cdr3_aa: ASSLGVNTEAF

j_call: TRBJ2-7
v_call: TRBV7-9
cdr3_aa: ASSLAGTSNEQY

j_call: TRBJ2-5
v_call: TRBV5-6
cdr3_aa: ASSLASWGPEETQY

j_call: TRBJ1-4
v_call: TRBV10-3
cdr3_aa: AISERGWTGREVLNEKLF

j_call: TRBJ2-7
v_call: TRBV6-5
cdr3_aa: ASSRDRSDEQY

j_call: TRBJ2-7
v_call: TRBV6-1
cdr3_aa: ASSVFGLVVSYEQY

j_call: TRBJ2-3
v_call: TRBV13
cdr3_aa: ASSLERVSTDTQY

j_call: TRBJ2-7
v_call: TRBV9
cdr3_aa: ASSVDGGRAYEQY

j_call: TRBJ1-3
v_call: TRBV6-1
cdr3_aa: ASNRAGNTIY

j_call: TRBJ2-7
v_call: TRBV4-3
cdr3_aa: ASSQDNSPTYEQY

j_call: .
v_call: TRBV9
cdr3_aa: ASSVDGGRAYEQY

j_call: TRBJ2-7
v_call: TRBV9
cdr3_aa: ASSVDGGRSSYEQY

j_call: TRBJ2-3
v_call: TRBV30
cdr3_aa: AWLSIDTQY

j_call: TRBJ2-1
v_call: TRBV2
cdr3_aa: ATGGLAGGLSYNEQF

j_call: TRBJ1-2
v_call: TRBV19
cdr3_aa: ASSIAGDWNGYT

j_call: TRBJ1-2
v_call: TRBV9
cdr3_aa: ASSGTTGRRGYT

j_call: TRBJ2-2
v_call: TRBV21-1
cdr3_aa: ASSPRTSRSTGELF

j_call: TRBJ1-1
v_call: TRBV27
cdr3_aa: ASSYWGGTEAF